This T cell receptor (beta chain) was recovered during a study of cytomegalovirus exposure and HLA in healthy donors. Researchers ran the PCR with 60 Vbeta and 13 Jbeta primers. The repertoire was sequenced with immunoSEQ multiplex PCR; TCRdb's copy has only in-frame clones and lacks some. This repertoire shows more than 110,000 clones, roughly 80% found once; its top ten account for about 1.2%. This CDR3 has 19 amino acids. Germline values: CDR1 SGHAT, CDR2 FQNNGV. V shed 4 bases, J shed 9 bases, and the junction held 22 bases outside the gene matches. This chain uses TRBV11-2 with TRBJ2-1; 9 bases match TRBD2. The specimen sequenced was PBMCs. The TCR originated in a female donor in good health and CMV-seronegative. Here the CDR3 reads CASSYKTGASGIRGAEQFF. CDR3 bases: TGTGCCAGCAGCTATAAGACGGGGGCTAGCGGGATACGAGGGGCTGAGCAGTTCTTC. The full variable domain, in which reference TRBV11-2 and TRBJ2-1 provide the parts outside the CDR3, is EAGVAQSPRYKIIEKRQSVAFWCNPISGHATLYWYQQILGQGPKLLIQFQNNGVVDDSQLPKDRFSAERLKGVDSTLKIQPAKLEDSAVYLCASSYKTGASGIRGAEQFFGPGTRLTVL.